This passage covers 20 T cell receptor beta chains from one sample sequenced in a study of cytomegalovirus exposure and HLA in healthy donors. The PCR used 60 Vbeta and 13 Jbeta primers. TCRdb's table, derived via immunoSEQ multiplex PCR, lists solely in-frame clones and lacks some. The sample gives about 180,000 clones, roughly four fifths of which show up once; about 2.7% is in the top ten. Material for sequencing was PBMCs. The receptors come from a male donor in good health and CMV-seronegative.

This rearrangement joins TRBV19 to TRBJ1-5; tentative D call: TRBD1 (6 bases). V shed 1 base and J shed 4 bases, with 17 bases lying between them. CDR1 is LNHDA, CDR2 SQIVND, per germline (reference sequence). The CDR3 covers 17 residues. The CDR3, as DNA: TGTGCCAGTAGTATAGGCACAGGGATGGGTGGGAATCAGCCCCAGCATTTT. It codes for CASSIGTGMGGNQPQHF.

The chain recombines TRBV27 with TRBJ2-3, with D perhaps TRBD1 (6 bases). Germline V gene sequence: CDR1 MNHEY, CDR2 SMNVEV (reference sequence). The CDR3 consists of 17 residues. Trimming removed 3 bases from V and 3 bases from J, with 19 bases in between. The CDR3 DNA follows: TGTGCCAGCAGTTTCACGACAGGCCCCGTAGGAACAGATACGCAGTATTTT. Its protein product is CASSFTTGPVGTDTQYF.

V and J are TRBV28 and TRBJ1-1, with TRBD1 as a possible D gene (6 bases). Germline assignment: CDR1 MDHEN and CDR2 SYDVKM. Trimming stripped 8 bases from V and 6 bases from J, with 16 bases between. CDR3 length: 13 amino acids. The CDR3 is CASQGTRGAEAFF. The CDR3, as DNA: TGTGCCAGCCAGGGGACCCGGGGCGCTGAAGCTTTCTTT.

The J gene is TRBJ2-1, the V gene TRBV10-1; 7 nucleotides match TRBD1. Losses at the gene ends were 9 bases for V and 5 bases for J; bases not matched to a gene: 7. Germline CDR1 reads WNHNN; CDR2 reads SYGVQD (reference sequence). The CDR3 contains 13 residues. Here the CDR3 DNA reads TGCGCCAGTGCGACAGGGATCCACAATGAGCAGTTCTTC. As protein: CASATGIHNEQFF.

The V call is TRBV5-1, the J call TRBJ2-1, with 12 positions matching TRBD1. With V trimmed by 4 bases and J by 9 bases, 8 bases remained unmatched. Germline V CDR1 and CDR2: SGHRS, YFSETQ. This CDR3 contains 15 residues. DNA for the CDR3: TGCGCCAGCAGCCCACCGGGACAGGGGGCTTTTGAGCAGTTCTTC. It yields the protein CASSPPGQGAFEQFF.

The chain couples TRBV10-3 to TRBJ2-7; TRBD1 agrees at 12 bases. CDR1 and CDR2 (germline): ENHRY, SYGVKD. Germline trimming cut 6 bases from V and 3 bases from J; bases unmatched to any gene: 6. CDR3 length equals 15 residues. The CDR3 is CAIRPGQGAFYEQYF. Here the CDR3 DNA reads TGTGCCATCAGGCCGGGACAGGGGGCATTCTACGAGCAGTACTTC.

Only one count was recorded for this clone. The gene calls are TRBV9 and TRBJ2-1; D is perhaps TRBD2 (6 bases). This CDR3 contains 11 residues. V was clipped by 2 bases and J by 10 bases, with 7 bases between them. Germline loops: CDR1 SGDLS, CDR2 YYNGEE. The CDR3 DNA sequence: TGTGCCAGCAGCGTGACTAGGGAGCAGTTCTTC. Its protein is CASSVTREQFF.

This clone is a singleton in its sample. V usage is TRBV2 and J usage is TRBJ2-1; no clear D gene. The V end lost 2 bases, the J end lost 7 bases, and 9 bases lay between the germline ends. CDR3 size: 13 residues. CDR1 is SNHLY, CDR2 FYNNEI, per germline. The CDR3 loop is CASSEILLNEQFF. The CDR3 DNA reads TGTGCCAGCAGTGAAATCCTCTTAAATGAGCAGTTCTTC.

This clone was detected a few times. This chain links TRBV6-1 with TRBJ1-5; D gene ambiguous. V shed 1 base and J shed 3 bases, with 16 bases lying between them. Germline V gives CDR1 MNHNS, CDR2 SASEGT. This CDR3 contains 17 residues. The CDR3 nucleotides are TGTGCCAGCAGTGAAGGACGAGAGGGAAAAATCAATCAGCCCCAGCATTTT. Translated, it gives CASSEGREGKINQPQHF.

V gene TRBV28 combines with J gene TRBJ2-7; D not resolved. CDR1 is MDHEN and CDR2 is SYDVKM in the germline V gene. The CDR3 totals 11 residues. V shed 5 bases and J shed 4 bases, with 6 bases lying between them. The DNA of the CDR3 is TGTGCCAGCAGTGGGCTATACGAGCAGTACTTC. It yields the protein CASSGLYEQYF.

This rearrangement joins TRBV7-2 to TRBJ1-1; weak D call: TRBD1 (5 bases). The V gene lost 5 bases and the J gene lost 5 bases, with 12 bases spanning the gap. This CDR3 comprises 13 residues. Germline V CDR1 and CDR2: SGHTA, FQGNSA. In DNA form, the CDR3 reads TGTGCCAGCAGCCCAGTACAGGAGACTGAAGCTTTCTTT. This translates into CASSPVQETEAFF.

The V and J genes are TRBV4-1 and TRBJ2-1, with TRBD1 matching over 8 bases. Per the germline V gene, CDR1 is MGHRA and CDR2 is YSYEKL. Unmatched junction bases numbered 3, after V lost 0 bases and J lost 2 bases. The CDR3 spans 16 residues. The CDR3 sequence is CASSQEVGQAYNEQFF. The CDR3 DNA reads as TGCGCCAGCAGCCAAGAGGTGGGACAGGCCTACAATGAGCAGTTCTTC.

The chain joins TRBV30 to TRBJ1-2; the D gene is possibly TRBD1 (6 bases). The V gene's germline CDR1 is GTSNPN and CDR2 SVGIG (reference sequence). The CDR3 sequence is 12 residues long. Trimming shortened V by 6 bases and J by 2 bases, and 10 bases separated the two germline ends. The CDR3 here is CACSQGNYGYTF. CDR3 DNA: TGTGCCTGTTCTCAGGGGAACTATGGCTACACCTTC.

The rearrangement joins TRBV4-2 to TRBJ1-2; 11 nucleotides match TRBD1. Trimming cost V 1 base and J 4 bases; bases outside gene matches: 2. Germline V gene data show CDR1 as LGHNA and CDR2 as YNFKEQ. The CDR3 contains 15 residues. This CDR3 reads CASSQAGQGAYGYTF. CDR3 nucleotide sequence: TGTGCCAGCAGCCAAGCCGGACAGGGGGCCTATGGCTACACCTTC.

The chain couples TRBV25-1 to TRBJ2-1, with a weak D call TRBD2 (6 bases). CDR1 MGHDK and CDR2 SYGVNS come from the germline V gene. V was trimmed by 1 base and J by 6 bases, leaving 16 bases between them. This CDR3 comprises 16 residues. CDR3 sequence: CASSEFKGRAGNEQFF. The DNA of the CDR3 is TGTGCCAGCAGTGAATTTAAGGGTAGAGCGGGCAATGAGCAGTTCTTC.

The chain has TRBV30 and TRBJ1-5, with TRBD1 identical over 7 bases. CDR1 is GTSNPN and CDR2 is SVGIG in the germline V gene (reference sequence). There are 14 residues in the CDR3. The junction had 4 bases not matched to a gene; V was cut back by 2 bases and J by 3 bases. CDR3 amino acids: CAWSTTGTNQPQHF. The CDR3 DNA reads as TGTGCCTGGAGTACGACAGGGACCAATCAGCCCCAGCATTTT.

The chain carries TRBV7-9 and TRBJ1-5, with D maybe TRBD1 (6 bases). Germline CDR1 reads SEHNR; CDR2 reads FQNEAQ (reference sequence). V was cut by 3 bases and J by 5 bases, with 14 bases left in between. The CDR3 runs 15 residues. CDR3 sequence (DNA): TGTGCCAGCAGCTTCGCTGGGACATTCGATCAGCCCCAGCATTTT. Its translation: CASSFAGTFDQPQHF.

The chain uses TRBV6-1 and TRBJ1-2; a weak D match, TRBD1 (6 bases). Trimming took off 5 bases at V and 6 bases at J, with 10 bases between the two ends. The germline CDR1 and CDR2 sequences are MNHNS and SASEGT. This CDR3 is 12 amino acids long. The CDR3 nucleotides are TGTGCCAGCAGTTCCTCAGGGGATGGCTACACCTTC. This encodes CASSSSGDGYTF.

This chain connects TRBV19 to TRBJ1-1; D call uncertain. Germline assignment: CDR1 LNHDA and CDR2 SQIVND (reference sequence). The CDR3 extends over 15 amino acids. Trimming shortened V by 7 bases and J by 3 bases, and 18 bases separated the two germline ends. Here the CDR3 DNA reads TGTGCCAGTATTAAACTGGGCAGACGGCACACTGAAGCTTTCTTT. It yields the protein CASIKLGRRHTEAFF.

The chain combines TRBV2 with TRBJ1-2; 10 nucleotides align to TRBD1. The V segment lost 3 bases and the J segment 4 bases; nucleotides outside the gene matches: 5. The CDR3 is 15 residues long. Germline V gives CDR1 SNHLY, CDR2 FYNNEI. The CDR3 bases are TGTGCCAGCAGTGAGGACAGGGGGGGGGCCTATGGCTACACCTTC. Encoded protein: CASSEDRGGAYGYTF.